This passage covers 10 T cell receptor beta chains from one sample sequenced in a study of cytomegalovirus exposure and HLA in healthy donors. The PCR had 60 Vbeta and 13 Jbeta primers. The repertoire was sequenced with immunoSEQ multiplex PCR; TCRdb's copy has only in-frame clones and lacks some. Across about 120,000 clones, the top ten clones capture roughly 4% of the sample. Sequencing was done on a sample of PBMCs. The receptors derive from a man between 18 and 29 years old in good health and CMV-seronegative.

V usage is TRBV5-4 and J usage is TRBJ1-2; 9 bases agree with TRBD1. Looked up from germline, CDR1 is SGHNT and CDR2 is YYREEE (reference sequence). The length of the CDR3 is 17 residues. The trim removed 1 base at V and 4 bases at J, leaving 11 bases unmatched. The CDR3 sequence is CASSLYDFRTGAYGYTF. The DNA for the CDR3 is TGTGCCAGCAGCTTGTATGATTTTAGGACAGGGGCCTATGGCTACACCTTC.

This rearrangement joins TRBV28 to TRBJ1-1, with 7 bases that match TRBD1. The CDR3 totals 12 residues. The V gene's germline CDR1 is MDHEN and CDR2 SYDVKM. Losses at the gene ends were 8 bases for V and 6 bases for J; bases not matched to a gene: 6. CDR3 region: CASSTGSPEAFF. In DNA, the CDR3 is TGTGCCAGCTCGACAGGGTCGCCTGAAGCTTTCTTT.

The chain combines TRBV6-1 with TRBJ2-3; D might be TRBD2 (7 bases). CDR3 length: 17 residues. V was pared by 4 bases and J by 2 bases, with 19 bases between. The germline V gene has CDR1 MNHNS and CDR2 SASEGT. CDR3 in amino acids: CASSALGGDTSTDTQYF. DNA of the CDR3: TGTGCCAGCAGTGCCCTGGGGGGGGACACCTCCACAGATACGCAGTATTTT.

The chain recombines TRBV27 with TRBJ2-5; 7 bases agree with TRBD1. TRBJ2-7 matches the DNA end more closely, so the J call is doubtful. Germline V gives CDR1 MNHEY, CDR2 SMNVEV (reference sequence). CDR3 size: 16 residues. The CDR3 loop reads CASSSMLGDRPYEQYF. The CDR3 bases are TGTGCCAGCAGTTCTATGCTAGGGGACAGACCCTACGAGCAGTACTTC.

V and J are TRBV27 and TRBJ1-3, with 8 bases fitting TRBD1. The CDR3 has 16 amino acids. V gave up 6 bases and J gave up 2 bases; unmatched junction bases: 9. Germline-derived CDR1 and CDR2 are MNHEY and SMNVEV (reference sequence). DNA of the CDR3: TGTGCCAGCAGGGCTAGAGAACAGGGGGCTGGAAACACCATATATTTT. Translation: CASRAREQGAGNTIYF.

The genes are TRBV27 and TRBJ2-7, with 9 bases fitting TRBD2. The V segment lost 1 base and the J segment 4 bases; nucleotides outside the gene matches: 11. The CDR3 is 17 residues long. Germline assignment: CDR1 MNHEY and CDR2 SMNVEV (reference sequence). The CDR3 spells CASSLYGVAGEWYEQYF. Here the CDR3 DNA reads TGTGCCAGCAGTTTATATGGGGTAGCGGGAGAGTGGTACGAGCAGTACTTC.

The CDR3 region has the DNA TGTGCCAGCAGTACAGGGTTCCACAATGAGCAGTTCTTC. The encoded protein is CASSTGFHNEQFF. The chain carries TRBV6-5 and TRBJ2-1, with a tentative D call TRBD1 (6 bases). V gave up 5 bases and J gave up 5 bases, with 10 bases separating them. Germline assignment: CDR1 MNHEY and CDR2 SVGAGI. This CDR3 comprises 13 residues.

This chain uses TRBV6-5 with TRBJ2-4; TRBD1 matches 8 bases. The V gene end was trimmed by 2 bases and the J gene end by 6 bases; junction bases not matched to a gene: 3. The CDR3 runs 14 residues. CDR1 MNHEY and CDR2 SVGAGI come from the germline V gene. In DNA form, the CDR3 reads TGTGCCAGCAGTTACGGACAGGGAAGAAACATTCAGTACTTC. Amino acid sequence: CASSYGQGRNIQYF.

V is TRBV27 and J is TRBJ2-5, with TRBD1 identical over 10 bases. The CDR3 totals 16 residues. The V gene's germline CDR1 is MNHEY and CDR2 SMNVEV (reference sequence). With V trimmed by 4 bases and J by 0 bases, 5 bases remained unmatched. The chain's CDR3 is CASSSLDRGYQETQYF. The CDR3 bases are TGTGCCAGCAGTTCCCTGGACAGGGGGTACCAAGAGACCCAGTACTTC.

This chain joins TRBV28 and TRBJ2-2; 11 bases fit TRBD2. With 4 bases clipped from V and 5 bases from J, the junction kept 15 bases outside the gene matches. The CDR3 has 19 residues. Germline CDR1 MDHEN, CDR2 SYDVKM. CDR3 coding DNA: TGTGCCAGCAGTTCTATACCGGCTAGCGGGAGGTTATTTACCGGGGAGCTGTTTTTT. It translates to CASSSIPASGRLFTGELFF.